Shown below are 16 T cell receptor beta chains from a single sample sequenced in a study of blood T cells in healthy people across ages. A J-beta primer mix and a sample-barcoded 5' primer were used in a second PCR of roughly 6 to 11 cycles. TCRdb re-called the 5' RACE reads with MiXCR, one entry per CDR3 protein. Of around 520,000 distinct CDR3 sequences listed, about 29% were seen once; the top ten hold 3% to 4%. The same specimen was also included in a second study, on T cells of mothers and their children.

Sequenced: blood. These receptors were taken from a boy between 2 and 15 years old in good health.

This clonotype has only a few counts. The CDR3 is CSGGTGRNQPQHF. In DNA, the CDR3 is TGCAGCGGTGGGACAGGGCGAAATCAGCCCCAGCATTTT. V gene TRBV29-1 combines with J gene TRBJ1-5; TRBD1 matches 9 bases. The germline gives CDR1 SQVTM, CDR2 ANQGSEA. The V segment lost 7 bases and the J segment 4 bases; nucleotides outside the gene matches: 5. CDR3 length equals 13 residues.

The genes are TRBV3-1 and TRBJ2-7; TRBD1 might be the D (5 bases). V shed 4 bases and J shed 0 bases, with 13 bases lying between them. The germline V gene encodes CDR1 LGHDT and CDR2 YNNKEL (reference sequence). There are 15 residues in the CDR3. The CDR3 here is CASSPSADTSYEQYF. The DNA of the CDR3 is TGTGCCAGCAGCCCATCCGCGGACACCTCCTACGAGCAGTACTTC.

This clonotype was seen ten or more times. J is TRBJ2-7 and V is TRBV6-1, with 10 nucleotides matching TRBD2. The germline CDR1 and CDR2 sequences are MNHNS and SASEGT. The CDR3 has 14 amino acids. The V segment lost 2 bases and the J segment 7 bases; nucleotides outside the gene matches: 5. CDR3 sequence reads: CASSESGGAEEQYF. For the CDR3, the DNA is TGTGCCAGCAGTGAAAGCGGGGGGGCTGAAGAGCAGTACTTC.

The table lists this clonotype with many counts. The CDR3 spells CASSQAPGLAGLSSYEQYF. CDR3 in DNA: TGTGCCAGCAGCCAAGCTCCGGGACTAGCGGGCCTCAGCTCCTACGAGCAGTACTTC. The chain links TRBV7-9 to TRBJ2-7, with 12 bases matching TRBD2. Germline V gene data show CDR1 as SEHNR and CDR2 as FQNEAQ (reference sequence). The CDR3 totals 19 residues. V was clipped by 5 bases and J by 0 bases; unmatched bases: 14.

This clonotype has a count of ten or more. The chain is built from TRBV3-1 and TRBJ2-7; the D gene is possibly TRBD2 (5 bases). V lost 5 bases, J lost 12 bases, and 14 bases lay in between. There are 11 residues in the CDR3. Germline assignment: CDR1 LGHDT and CDR2 YNNKEL (reference sequence). CDR3 nucleotide sequence: TGTGCCAGCAGCGGAACCCGGGGTTGGTACTTC. Translated, it gives CASSGTRGWYF.

The rearrangement joins TRBV20-1 to TRBJ2-5; tentatively, D is TRBD1 or TRBD2 (5 bases each). The CDR3 length is 13 residues. With 5 bases removed from V and 5 bases from J, the gap between germline ends came to 15 bases. Germline V lookup: CDR1 DFQATT, CDR2 SNEGSKA (reference sequence). CDR3 nucleotides: TGCAGTGCTTTGGGGACCCGCGGCGAGACCCAGTACTTC. It specifies CSALGTRGETQYF.

The chain combines TRBV29-1 with TRBJ2-5; no reliable D call. V lost 4 bases to trimming and J lost 5 bases, with 14 bases between them. The CDR3 is 13 amino acids. Germline-derived CDR1 and CDR2 are SQVTM and ANQGSEA. CDR3 in DNA: TGCAGCGTTGGGGCCGTGCCCCGGGAGACCCAGTACTTC. Amino acid sequence: CSVGAVPRETQYF. The whole variable domain, remainder taken from reference TRBV29-1 and TRBJ2-5, is SAVISQKPSRDICQRGTSLTIQCQVDSQVTMMFWYRQQPGQSLTLIATANQGSEATYESGFVIDKFPISRPNLTFSTLTVSNMSPEDSSIYLCSVGAVPRETQYFGPGTRLLVL.

This clonotype was observed a handful of times. V usage is TRBV4-1 and J usage is TRBJ2-7, with TRBD2 matching 12 bases. V trimming: 3 bases; J trimming: 10 bases; junction bases outside the gene matches: 7. Per the germline V gene, CDR1 is MGHRA and CDR2 is YSYEKL. CDR3 length: 14 residues. As DNA, the CDR3 is TGCGCCAGCAGCCAGATCCGGACTAGCGGGGCACAGTACTTC. This gives the protein CASSQIRTSGAQYF.

For the CDR3, the DNA is TGTGCCAGCAGCTTAGATGCCCCGGGACTAGCCTACGAGCAGTACTTC. Protein: CASSLDAPGLAYEQYF. The chain joins TRBV11-2 to TRBJ2-7; 8 bases match TRBD2. CDR1 and CDR2 (germline): SGHAT, FQNNGV. This CDR3 is built from 16 residues. V lost 0 bases to trimming and J lost 2 bases; unmatched junction nucleotides: 6.

This clonotype has a handful of counts. The chain couples TRBV5-1 to TRBJ2-7; D might be TRBD1 (8 bases). The CDR3 runs 14 residues. Germline V gene lookup returns CDR1 SGHRS and CDR2 YFSETQ. The V and J ends lost 4 bases and 4 bases respectively, with 15 bases between them. CDR3 protein: CASSEAGQEYEQYF. In DNA form, the CDR3 reads TGCGCCAGCAGCGAAGCGGGACAGGAGTACGAGCAGTACTTC.

The chain links TRBV29-1 to TRBJ1-4; perhaps TRBD1 as D (6 bases). V lost 5 bases and J 5 bases, leaving 12 bases between the germline ends. This CDR3 has 13 amino acids. Germline CDR1 reads SQVTM; CDR2 reads ANQGSEA. The CDR3 DNA sequence: TGCAGCGTTCGGGGGGCATCCAATGAAAAACTGTTTTTT. Its translation is CSVRGASNEKLFF.

V usage is TRBV19 and J usage is TRBJ2-3, with TRBD1 matching over 7 bases. The CDR3 spans 13 residues. Germline values: CDR1 LNHDA, CDR2 SQIVND (reference sequence). J lost 4 bases, V lost 4 bases, and 2 bases had no gene match. CDR3 in DNA: TGTGCCAGTAGTACGACAGGGCCAGATACGCAGTATTTT. Encoded protein: CASSTTGPDTQYF.

This clonotype was seen once. The chain recombines TRBV28 with TRBJ2-7; TRBD1 matches at 10 bases. V trimming: 7 bases; J trimming: 5 bases; junction bases outside the gene matches: 8. Germline V gives CDR1 MDHEN, CDR2 SYDVKM. The CDR3 consists of 14 residues. The CDR3 coding sequence is TGTGCCAGCAAAAGAGAGACAGGGGGCAACGAGCAGTACTTC. The encoded protein is CASKRETGGNEQYF.

As DNA, the CDR3 is TGCGCCAGCAGCTTGCGACAGGGGCTTTGGGATACGCAGTATTTT. Encoded protein: CASSLRQGLWDTQYF. The V and J genes are TRBV5-1 and TRBJ2-3; 8 nucleotides line up with TRBD1. V dropped 1 base and J dropped 6; count of bases not matched to a gene: 7. Germline V gives CDR1 SGHRS, CDR2 YFSETQ. CDR3 length: 15 amino acids. Filled out from reference TRBV5-1 and TRBJ2-3, the complete variable domain reads KAGVTQTPRYLIKTRGQQVTLSCSPISGHRSVSWYQQTPGQGLQFLFEYFSETQRNKGNFPGRFSGRQFSNSRSEMNVSTLELGDSALYLCASSLRQGLWDTQYFGPGTRLTVL.

This clonotype is labeled medium-sized (0.01 to 0.1%). The chain is built from TRBV5-1 and TRBJ1-1, with D perhaps matching TRBD1 (5 bases). The germline gives CDR1 SGHRS, CDR2 YFSETQ. This CDR3 is built from 13 residues. The germline V and J ends were trimmed by 4 bases and 3 bases, with 10 bases remaining between them. The CDR3 DNA sequence: TGCGCCAGCAGCGATATCAGGGACACTGAAGCTTTCTTT. Its protein is CASSDIRDTEAFF.

This clonotype was seen only a few times. Relative to the germline gene, one junction end is altered; a read error may explain this. The V gene is TRBV7-6, the J gene TRBJ1-1; 7 bases line up with TRBD1. Germline-derived CDR1 and CDR2 are SGHVS and FNYEAQ. The CDR3 sequence is 15 residues long. The CDR3 DNA sequence: TGCGCCAGCAGACCCACGACAGGGCTAGGCACTGAAGCTTTCTTT. Amino acids: CASRPTTGLGTEAFF.